This T cell receptor (beta chain) was obtained from a study of regulatory T cells in long-lasting Graves disease. Findings and caveats of the study: Persistent Graves' patients had lower TCR diversity than newly diagnosed ones. Preferential use of TRBV28, TRBJ1-2 and TRBJ2-5 was seen in persistent disease.

J gave up 1 base and V 2 bases, and 10 bases lay outside the gene matches. CDR1 and CDR2 (germline): SGHTA, FQGNSA. The CDR3 contains 17 residues. Note on this clonotype: The antigen is not known.

Libraries of TCR beta came from iRepertoire HTBI primers plus Arm-PCR of CDR3 regions. MiXCR was run by TCRdb on the multiplex PCR reads, yielding one entry per CDR3 protein. The data hold 320,000 or so distinct CDR3 sequences, with over 15% observed a single time. Described time point: newly diagnosed GD, antithyroid drugs for less than 3 months. Extracted RNA from PBMCs served as the source of the TCR library. EDTA tubes received approximately 10 milliliters of drawn peripheral blood. V gene TRBV7-2 combines with J gene TRBJ2-5; TRBD2 matches at 7 bases. The TCR was taken from a female donor with Graves disease. The sequencing here drew on peripheral blood mononuclear cells (PBMCs), taken at new diagnosis, from a patient treated with antithyroid drugs. CDR3 coding DNA: TGTGCCAGCAGCTTAACGGCCGCGGGAGCTCCCCAAGAGACCCAGTACTTC. Residues: CASSLTAAGAPQETQYF. The whole variable domain, filled in from reference TRBV7-2 and TRBJ2-5, reads GAGVSQSPSNKVTEKGKDVELRCDPISGHTALYWYRQSLGQGLEFLIYFQGNSAPDKSGLPSDRFSAERTGGSVSTLTIQRTQQEDSAVYLCASSLTAAGAPQETQYFGPGTRLLVL.